This T cell receptor beta chain appears in the sequencing data of a study of a mutant IDH1 vaccine in newly diagnosed glioma. Study-wide background: Most had both radiotherapy and temozolomide beforehand; others had only one. Points from the study as a whole: Any relationship between pseudoprogression and changes in top peripheral T cell clonotypes seemed absent.

Germline V gene lookup returns CDR1 GTSNPN and CDR2 SVGIG (reference sequence). V was clipped by 2 bases and J by 7 bases; unmatched bases: 7. This CDR3 comprises 13 residues. Time point: week 11, during vaccination. All doses held 300 ug of mutant IDH1 20-mer peptide, with topical imiquimod. Remarks on this clone: What it binds is not known.

Sequencing was performed with immunoSEQ multiplex PCR; in TCRdb, only in-frame clones are kept and a portion is missing. The sample lists tens of thousands of clones; less than 85% were seen once. The receptor's source is a woman between 50 and 59 years old with glioma. The V call is TRBV30, the J call TRBJ2-7; the match to TRBD2 covers 8 bases. This specimen was PBMCs, taken from a glioma patient whose treatment included an IDH1 peptide vaccine. CDR3 nucleotides: TGTGCCTGGAGTCGCGGGGGGCCGGGGGAGCAGTACTTC. Encoded protein: CAWSRGGPGEQYF.